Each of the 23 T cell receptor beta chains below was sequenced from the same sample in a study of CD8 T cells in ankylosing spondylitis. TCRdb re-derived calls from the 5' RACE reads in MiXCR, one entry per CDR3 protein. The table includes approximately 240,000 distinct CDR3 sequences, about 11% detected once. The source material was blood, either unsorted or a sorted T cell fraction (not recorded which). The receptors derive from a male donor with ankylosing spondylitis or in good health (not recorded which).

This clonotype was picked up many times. CDR3 sequence reads: CASSQDLGGYLPGELFF. CDR3 nucleotide sequence: TGTGCCAGCAGCCAAGATCTTGGAGGGTATCTTCCCGGGGAGCTGTTTTTT. This chain connects TRBV3-1 to TRBJ2-2; possible D gene TRBD2, 6 bases. Germline values: CDR1 LGHDT, CDR2 YNNKEL (reference sequence). V lost 0 bases and J 6 bases, leaving 17 bases between the germline ends. The CDR3 length is 17 residues.

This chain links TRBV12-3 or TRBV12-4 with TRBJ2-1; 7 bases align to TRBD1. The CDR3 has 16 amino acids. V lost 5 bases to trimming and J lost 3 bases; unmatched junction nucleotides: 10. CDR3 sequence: CASSPQDRIFYNEQFF. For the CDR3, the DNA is TGTGCCAGCAGTCCACAGGACAGGATCTTCTACAATGAGCAGTTCTTC.

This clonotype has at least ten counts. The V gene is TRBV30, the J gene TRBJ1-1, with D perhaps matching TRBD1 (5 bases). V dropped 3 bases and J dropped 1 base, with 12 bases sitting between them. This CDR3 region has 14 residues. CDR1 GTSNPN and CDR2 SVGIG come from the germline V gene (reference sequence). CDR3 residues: CAWSTRGGNTEAFF. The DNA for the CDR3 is TGTGCCTGGAGCACTCGGGGGGGGAACACTGAAGCTTTCTTT.

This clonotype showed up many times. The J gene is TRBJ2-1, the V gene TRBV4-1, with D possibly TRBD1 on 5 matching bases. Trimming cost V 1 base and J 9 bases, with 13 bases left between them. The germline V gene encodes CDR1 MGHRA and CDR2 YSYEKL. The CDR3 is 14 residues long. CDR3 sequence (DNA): TGCGCCAGCAGCCAAGGCCAGGGCCGAGGTGAGCAGTTCTTC. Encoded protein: CASSQGQGRGEQFF.

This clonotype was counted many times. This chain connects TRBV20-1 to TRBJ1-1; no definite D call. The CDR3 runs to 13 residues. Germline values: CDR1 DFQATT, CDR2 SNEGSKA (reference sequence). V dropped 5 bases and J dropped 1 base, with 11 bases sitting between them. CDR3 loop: CSAGIWENTEAFF. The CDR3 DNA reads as TGCAGTGCTGGGATTTGGGAGAACACTGAAGCTTTCTTT.

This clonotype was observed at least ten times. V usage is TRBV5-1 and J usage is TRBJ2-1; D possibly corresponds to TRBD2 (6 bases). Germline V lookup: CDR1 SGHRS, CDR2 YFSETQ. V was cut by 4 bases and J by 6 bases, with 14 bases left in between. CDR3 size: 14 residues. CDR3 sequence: CASSPPGTFNEQFF. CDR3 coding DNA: TGCGCCAGCAGCCCACCCGGGACTTTCAATGAGCAGTTCTTC. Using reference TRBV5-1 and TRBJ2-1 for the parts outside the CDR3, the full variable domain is KAGVTQTPRYLIKTRGQQVTLSCSPISGHRSVSWYQQTPGQGLQFLFEYFSETQRNKGNFPGRFSGRQFSNSRSEMNVSTLELGDSALYLCASSPPGTFNEQFFGPGTRLTVL.

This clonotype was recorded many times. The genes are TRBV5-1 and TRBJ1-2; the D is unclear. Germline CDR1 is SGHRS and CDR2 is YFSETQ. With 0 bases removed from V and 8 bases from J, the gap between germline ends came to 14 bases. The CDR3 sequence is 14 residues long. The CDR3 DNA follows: TGCGCCAGCAGCTTGGCAGGAGGTCCCTACGGCTACACCTTC. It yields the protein CASSLAGGPYGYTF.

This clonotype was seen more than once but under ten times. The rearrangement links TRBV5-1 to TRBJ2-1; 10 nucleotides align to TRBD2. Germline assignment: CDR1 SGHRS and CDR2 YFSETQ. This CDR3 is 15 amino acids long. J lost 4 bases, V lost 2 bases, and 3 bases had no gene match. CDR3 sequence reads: CASSFGTSEYNEQFF. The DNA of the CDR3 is TGCGCCAGCAGCTTCGGGACTAGCGAATACAATGAGCAGTTCTTC.

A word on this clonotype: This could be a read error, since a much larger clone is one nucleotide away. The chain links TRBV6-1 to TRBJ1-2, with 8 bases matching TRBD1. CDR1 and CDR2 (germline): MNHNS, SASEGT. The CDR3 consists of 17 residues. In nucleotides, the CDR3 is TGTGCCAGCAGTGGGAGACAGGGGCGAACCACTAACTATGACTACACCTTC. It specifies CASSGRQGRTTNYDYTF.

The CDR3 loop reads CATSGASRDTQYF. The DNA of the CDR3 is TGTGCCACCAGTGGGGCAAGTCGAGATACGCAGTATTTT. The J gene is TRBJ2-3, the V gene TRBV24-1; D is undetermined. The CDR3 length is 13 residues. V shed 5 bases and J shed 5 bases, with 10 bases lying between them. The germline gives CDR1 KGHDR, CDR2 SFDVKD.

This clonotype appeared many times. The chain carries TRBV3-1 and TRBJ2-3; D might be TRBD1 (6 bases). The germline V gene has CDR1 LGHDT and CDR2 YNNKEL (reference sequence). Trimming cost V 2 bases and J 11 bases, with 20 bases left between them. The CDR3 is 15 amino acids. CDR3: CASSQSTDSLSGQYF. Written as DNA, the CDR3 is TGTGCCAGCAGCCAATCTACGGACAGTCTTTCGGGGCAGTATTTT.

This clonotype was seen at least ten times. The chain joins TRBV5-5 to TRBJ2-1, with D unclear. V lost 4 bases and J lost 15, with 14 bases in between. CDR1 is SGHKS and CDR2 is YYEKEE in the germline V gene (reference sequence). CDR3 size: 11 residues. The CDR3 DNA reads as TGTGCCAGCAGCGCGGATCAGGTCCCGTTCTTC. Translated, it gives CASSADQVPFF.

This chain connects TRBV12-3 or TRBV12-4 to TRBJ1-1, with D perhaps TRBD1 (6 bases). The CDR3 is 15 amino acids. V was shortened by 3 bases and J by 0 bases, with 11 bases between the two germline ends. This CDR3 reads CASSFRTALNTEAFF. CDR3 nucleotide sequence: TGTGCCAGCAGTTTTAGGACAGCGTTGAACACTGAAGCTTTCTTT.

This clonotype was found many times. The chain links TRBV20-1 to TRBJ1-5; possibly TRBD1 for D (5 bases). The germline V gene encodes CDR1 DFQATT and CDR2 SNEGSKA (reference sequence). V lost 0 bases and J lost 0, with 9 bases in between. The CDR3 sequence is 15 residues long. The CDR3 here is CSAREGRISNQPQHF. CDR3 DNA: TGCAGTGCTAGAGAGGGACGGATTAGCAATCAGCCCCAGCATTTT.

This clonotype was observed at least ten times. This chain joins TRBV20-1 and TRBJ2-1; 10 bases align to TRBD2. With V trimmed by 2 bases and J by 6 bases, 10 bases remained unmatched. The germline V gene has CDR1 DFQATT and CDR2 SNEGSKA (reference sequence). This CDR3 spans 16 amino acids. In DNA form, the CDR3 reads TGCAGTGCTAGACCCCCTCGGACTAGCGGCGGCAATGAGCAGTTCTTC. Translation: CSARPPRTSGGNEQFF.

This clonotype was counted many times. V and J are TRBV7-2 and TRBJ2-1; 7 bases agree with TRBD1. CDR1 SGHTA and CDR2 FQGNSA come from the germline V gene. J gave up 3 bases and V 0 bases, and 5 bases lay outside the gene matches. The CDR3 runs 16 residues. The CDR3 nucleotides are TGTGCCAGCAGCTTAGCGCGGGCAGGGGGCTACAATGAGCAGTTCTTC. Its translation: CASSLARAGGYNEQFF. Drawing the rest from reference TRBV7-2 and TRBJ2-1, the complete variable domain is GAGVSQSPSNKVTEKGKDVELRCDPISGHTALYWYRQSLGQGLEFLIYFQGNSAPDKSGLPSDRFSAERTGGSVSTLTIQRTQQEDSAVYLCASSLARAGGYNEQFFGPGTRLTVL.

CDR3 amino acids: CASSFPGWVSVDTQYF. CDR3 DNA: TGTGCCAGCAGTTTTCCTGGGTGGGTGTCTGTCGATACGCAGTATTTT. The V gene is TRBV12-3 or TRBV12-4, the J gene TRBJ2-3; D remains unclear. CDR3 size: 16 residues. V dropped 3 bases and J dropped 6 bases, with 19 bases sitting between them.

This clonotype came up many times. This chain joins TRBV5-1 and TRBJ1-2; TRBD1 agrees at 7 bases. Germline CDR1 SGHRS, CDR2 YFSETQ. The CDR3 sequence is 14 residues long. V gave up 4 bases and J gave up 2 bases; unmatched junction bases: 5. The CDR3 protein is CASSQRQGNYGYTF. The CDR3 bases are TGCGCCAGCAGCCAGAGACAGGGCAACTATGGCTACACCTTC. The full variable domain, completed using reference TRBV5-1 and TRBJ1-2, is KAGVTQTPRYLIKTRGQQVTLSCSPISGHRSVSWYQQTPGQGLQFLFEYFSETQRNKGNFPGRFSGRQFSNSRSEMNVSTLELGDSALYLCASSQRQGNYGYTFGSGTRLTVV.

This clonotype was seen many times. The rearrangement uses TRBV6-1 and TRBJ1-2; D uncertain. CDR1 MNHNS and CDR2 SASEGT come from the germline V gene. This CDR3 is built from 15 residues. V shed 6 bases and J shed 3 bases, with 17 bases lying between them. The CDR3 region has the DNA TGTGCCAGCAGGCATCTCTCGGGCGGAGACTATGGCTACACCTTC. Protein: CASRHLSGGDYGYTF.

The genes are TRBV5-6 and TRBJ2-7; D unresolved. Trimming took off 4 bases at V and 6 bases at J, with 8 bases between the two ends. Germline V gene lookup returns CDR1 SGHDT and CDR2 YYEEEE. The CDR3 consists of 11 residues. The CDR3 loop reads CASSHLGEQYF. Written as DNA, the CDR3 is TGTGCCAGCAGCCACCTCGGCGAGCAGTACTTC.

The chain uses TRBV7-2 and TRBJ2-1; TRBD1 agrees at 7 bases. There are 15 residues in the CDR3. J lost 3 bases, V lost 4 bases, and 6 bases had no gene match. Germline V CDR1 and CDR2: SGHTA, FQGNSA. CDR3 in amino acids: CASSSARDSYNEQFF. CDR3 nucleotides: TGTGCCAGCAGCTCGGCCCGGGACAGCTACAATGAGCAGTTCTTC.

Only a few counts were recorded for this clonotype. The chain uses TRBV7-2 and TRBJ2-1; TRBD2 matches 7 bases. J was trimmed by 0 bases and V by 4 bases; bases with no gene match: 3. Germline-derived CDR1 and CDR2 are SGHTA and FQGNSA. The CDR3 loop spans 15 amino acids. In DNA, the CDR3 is TGTGCCAGCAGCTCCGGACTAGACTCCTACAATGAGCAGTTCTTC. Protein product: CASSSGLDSYNEQFF.

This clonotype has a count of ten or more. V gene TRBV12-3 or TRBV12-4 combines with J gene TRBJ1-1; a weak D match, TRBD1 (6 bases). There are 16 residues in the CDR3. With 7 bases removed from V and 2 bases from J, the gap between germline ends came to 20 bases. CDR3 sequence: CASTSGAGIRNTEAFF. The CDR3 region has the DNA TGTGCCAGCACCTCGGGGGCAGGGATACGAAACACTGAAGCTTTCTTT.